Listed below are T cell receptor beta chains from one sample, sequenced in a study of T-cell reconstitution after alpha-beta-depleted transplantation in children. TCRdb reanalysed the PCR reads using MiXCR and keeps one entry per CDR3 protein. Of roughly 670,000 distinct CDR3 sequences listed, 13% are singletons. Source: PBMCs, taken before TCRalphabeta/CD19-depleted stem cell transplant. The receptors derive from a girl aged 2-10 years with congenital amegakaryocytic thrombocytopenia, due to receive a stem cell transplant. CDR3s include the opening cysteine and the closing phenylalanine or tryptophan. A D gene is named only where the DNA matches it firmly. Size is omitted from some rows. Given values are once, few, many or a class for expanded clones.

CDR3 length,clone size,D gene,V gene,J gene,CDR3 DNA,CDR3 protein
13,few,TRBD1,TRBV6-6,TRBJ1-1,TGTGCCGGTGCACGGGACAGGGCCACTGAAGCTTTCTTT,CAGARDRATEAFF
19,many,TRBD2,TRBV11-2,TRBJ2-1,TGTGCCAGCAGCTTAGTCCCTAGCGGGTCCCTCGTCTATAACAATGAGCAGTTCTTC,CASSLVPSGSLVYNNEQFF
13,many,-,TRBV7-8,TRBJ2-7,TGTGCCAGCAGCCCCGGTTGGGGTTACGAGCAGTACTTC,CASSPGWGYEQYF
16,-,TRBD2,TRBV12-3/TRBV12-4,TRBJ2-7,TGTGCCAGCAGTCCGGTCGGACTAGCTCGGGGCTACGAGCAGTACTTC,CASSPVGLARGYEQYF
14,-,TRBD2,TRBV10-3,TRBJ2-1,TGTGCCATCAGTGCAGCCAGCGGGGTCAATGAGCAGTTCTTC,CAISAASGVNEQFF
15,few,-,TRBV7-9,TRBJ2-3,TGTGCCAGCAGCCCAGACATGCTAGTAACAGATACGCAGTATTTT,CASSPDMLVTDTQYF
16,-,TRBD2,TRBV20-1,TRBJ2-1,TGCAGTGCGCTAGATGGCCTAGCGGGAGGGGTCGATGAGCAGTTCTTC,CSALDGLAGGVDEQFF
15,-,-,TRBV20-1,TRBJ2-7,TGCAGTGCTTATTTGCTCGGAGGGAAGGCCATCGAGCAGTACTTC,CSAYLLGGKAIEQYF
12,many,-,TRBV20-1,TRBJ1-1,TGCAGTGCTAGAGAGTCCCACACTGAAGCTTTCTTT,CSARESHTEAFF
17,-,-,TRBV7-2,TRBJ2-5,TGTGCCAGCAGCTTAAGTGGCGGGGAAGCTAAGGAACGAGGCCAGTACTTC,CASSLSGGEAKERGQYF
14,few,-,TRBV7-9,TRBJ2-3,TGTGCCAGCAGCTTCCGAATGCCCACAGATACGCAGTATTTT,CASSFRMPTDTQYF
15,many,-,TRBV5-1,TRBJ2-7,TGCGCCAGCGGCAAACAGGCGACGCCGACCTACGAGCAGTACTTC,CASGKQATPTYEQYF
20,once,TRBD2,TRBV27,TRBJ2-1,TGTTCCAGCAACACTTATGAGGGGCTAGCGGGAGAGAGGTCTGGCAATGAGCAGTTCTTC,CSSNTYEGLAGERSGNEQFF
13,few,-,TRBV27,TRBJ1-2,TGTGCCAGCAGTTTTCCGGGCTATGCTGGCTACACCTTC,CASSFPGYAGYTF
12,many,-,TRBV5-5,TRBJ2-3,TGTGCCAGCAGCTTGCATCCAGATACGCAGTATTTT,CASSLHPDTQYF
14,many,-,TRBV12-5,TRBJ2-2,TGTGCTAGTGGTCGATTTAGCGACACCGGGGAGCTGTTTTTT,CASGRFSDTGELFF
13,many,-,TRBV29-1,TRBJ2-7,TGCAGCGTTGTTCCGGCTACAGGGTACGAGCAGTACTTC,CSVVPATGYEQYF
14,many,-,TRBV7-8,TRBJ2-5,TGTGCCAGCAGCTTATTTAAAGCGGTAGAGACCCAGTACTTC,CASSLFKAVETQYF
17,-,TRBD2,TRBV28,TRBJ2-4,TGTGCCAGCAGTTTCCCCAGCGGGGAGGGACTCAAAAACATTCAGTACTTC,CASSFPSGEGLKNIQYF
14,few,-,TRBV5-6,TRBJ2-7,TGTGCCAGCAGCTTGGCCGGAAGATTCTACGAGCAGTACTTC,CASSLAGRFYEQYF
14,few,-,TRBV7-6,TRBJ2-3,TGTGCCAGCAGTACAGGGAACGTAGCAGATACGCAGTATTTT,CASSTGNVADTQYF
17,many,TRBD2,TRBV6-5,TRBJ2-1,TGTGCCAGCAGTTACTCTAGCGGGAGTTCTTCCTACAATGAGCAGTTCTTC,CASSYSSGSSSYNEQFF
15,many,-,TRBV5-5,TRBJ1-5,TGTGCCAGCAGCCGCGGACAGATCAGCAATCAGCCCCAGCATTTT,CASSRGQISNQPQHF
14,many,TRBD2,TRBV11-2,TRBJ2-1,TGTGCCAGCAGTAGGACTAGCGTATACAATGAGCAGTTCTTC,CASSRTSVYNEQFF
14,many,-,TRBV7-9,TRBJ1-2,TGTGCCAGCAGCTTACAGCGCCAGCTGTATGGCTACACCTTC,CASSLQRQLYGYTF
11,many,-,TRBV5-1,TRBJ2-1,TGCGCCAGCAGAAGCTACAATGAGCAGTTCTTC,CASRSYNEQFF
14,-,-,TRBV29-1,TRBJ2-5,TGCAGCGTTACGTCGGGGCTTATTAAAGAGACCCAGTACTTC,CSVTSGLIKETQYF
14,-,-,TRBV20-1,TRBJ2-1,TGCAGTGCTATTCCGGGAGTCGGGAACAATGAGCAGTTCTTC,CSAIPGVGNNEQFF
15,many,-,TRBV5-1,TRBJ2-7,TGCGCCAGCAGCTTGCTACAGGGCCGCTCCTACGAGCAGTACTTC,CASSLLQGRSYEQYF
15,many,TRBD2,TRBV5-6,TRBJ2-3,TGTGCCAGCAGTCAAACCGGGACTAGGGTCGTTGCGCAGTATTTT,CASSQTGTRVVAQYF
13,-,-,TRBV12-3/TRBV12-4,TRBJ2-2,TGTGCCAGCAGTTTGGAGTGGGGCGGGGAGCTGTTTTTT,CASSLEWGGELFF
13,-,TRBD1,TRBV12-3/TRBV12-4,TRBJ2-7,TGTGCCGGGTCTGAGGGGGCGATCTCCGAGCAGTACTTC,CAGSEGAISEQYF
13,many,-,TRBV27,TRBJ2-2,TGTGCCAGCAGCTTCATAACAGGCGGGGAGCTGTTTTTT,CASSFITGGELFF
13,many,-,TRBV3-1,TRBJ2-3,TGTGCCAGCAGCCCCAAGAATGCAGATACGCAGTATTTT,CASSPKNADTQYF
15,-,TRBD2,TRBV5-1,TRBJ2-3,TGCGCCAGCAGCTTGCTCGGACTAGCTGTTGATACGCAGTATTTT,CASSLLGLAVDTQYF
14,many,-,TRBV20-1,TRBJ1-2,TGCAGTGCTAGAGGACAGACGTGGGTCTCTGGCTACACCTTC,CSARGQTWVSGYTF
14,many,-,TRBV5-1,TRBJ2-2,TGCGCCAGCAGCTTGGGGGAGAACACCGGGGAGCTGTTTTTT,CASSLGENTGELFF
15,few,-,TRBV4-1,TRBJ1-5,TGCGCCAGCAGCCAGCTCCAGACAGACTATCAGCCCCAGCATTTT,CASSQLQTDYQPQHF
17,-,-,TRBV7-2,TRBJ1-1,TGTGCCAGCAGCCCCACCACTGGGGGTAATATGAACACTGAAGCTTTCTTT,CASSPTTGGNMNTEAFF